These 10 T cell receptor beta chains were sequenced from one sample in a study of T-cell reconstitution after alpha-beta-depleted transplantation in children. The library targeted TCRbeta and was prepared with unique molecular identifiers. TCRdb reprocessed the PCR reads via MiXCR and lists one record per CDR3 protein. This table has 250,000 or so distinct CDR3 sequences, less than 9% appearing once. The starting material was PBMCs, mostly from graft donor cells, obtained 180 days after TCRalphabeta/CD19-depleted stem cell transplant. These receptors originate from a male patient aged 10-17 years who had a stem cell transplant for acute lymphoblastic leukemia, so the T cells may come from the graft donor.

As to this clonotype: It may be a read error: a sequence one base away is much more abundant. The gene calls are TRBV7-7 and TRBJ2-5; the D is unclear. Germline loops: CDR1 SSHAT, CDR2 FNYEAQ (reference sequence). This CDR3 is 13 amino acids long. CDR3 in amino acids: CATAPEVTESQYF. DNA for the CDR3: TGTGCTACGGCCCCCGAGGTCACGGAGAGCCAGTACTTC.

This clonotype was seen at least ten times. This chain joins TRBV20-1 and TRBJ2-7; D gene uncertain. Germline-derived CDR1 and CDR2 are DFQATT and SNEGSKA (reference sequence). This CDR3 has 13 residues. V was trimmed by 3 bases and J by 4 bases, leaving 13 bases between them. The DNA of the CDR3 is TGCAGTGCTAGGGGCACTATGCATTACGAGCAGTACTTC. The encoded protein is CSARGTMHYEQYF.

This clonotype was recorded many times. In nucleotides, the CDR3 is TGTGCCAGCAGCATTGACACCTTAATGAACACTGAAGCTTTCTTT. It specifies CASSIDTLMNTEAFF. The V gene is TRBV7-9, the J gene TRBJ1-1; D is uncertain. The CDR3 covers 15 residues. From germline, CDR1 is SEHNR and CDR2 FQNEAQ (reference sequence). Trimming shortened V by 5 bases and J by 0 bases, and 13 bases separated the two germline ends.

This clonotype came up many times. This rearrangement joins TRBV12-3 or TRBV12-4 to TRBJ2-3, with 7 bases lining up with TRBD2. CDR3 length: 13 residues. V gave up 6 bases and J gave up 8 bases; unmatched junction bases: 8. CDR3 DNA: TGTGCCAGCAGCCCACTCTTAGCGGGTACGCAGTATTTT. It is translated as CASSPLLAGTQYF.

This clonotype was detected many times. V gene TRBV5-1 combines with J gene TRBJ2-6; D call uncertain. The CDR3 spans 16 residues. Germline values: CDR1 SGHRS, CDR2 YFSETQ. V gave up 1 base and J gave up 1 base, with 9 bases separating them. The CDR3 DNA sequence: TGCGCCAGCAGCTTGATGGAGTATTCTGGGGCCAACGTCCTGACTTTC. Translating gives CASSLMEYSGANVLTF.

This clonotype has a count of ten or more. J is TRBJ1-2 and V is TRBV12-3 or TRBV12-4; D ambiguous. This CDR3 has 15 amino acids. V was shortened by 7 bases and J by 2 bases, with 17 bases between the two germline ends. Written as DNA, the CDR3 is TGTGCCAGCACCCCCTTGCGGGCTCGGAACTATGGCTACACCTTC. Protein sequence: CASTPLRARNYGYTF.

This clonotype was found many times. CDR3 amino acids: CASSSLGGSPYEQYF. The CDR3 bases are TGTGCCAGCAGTTCTTTGGGGGGGTCCCCCTACGAGCAGTACTTC. The chain has TRBV27 and TRBJ2-7; 7 positions match TRBD2. Germline V gives CDR1 MNHEY, CDR2 SMNVEV (reference sequence). This CDR3 is 15 amino acids long. With 4 bases clipped from V and 2 bases from J, the junction kept 8 bases outside the gene matches.

Ten or more counts support this clonotype. This chain joins TRBV5-1 and TRBJ2-1; D possibly matches TRBD1 or TRBD2 (5 bases each). Germline values: CDR1 SGHRS, CDR2 YFSETQ. V gave up 2 bases and J gave up 7 bases, with 13 bases separating them. This CDR3 spans 14 amino acids. Here the CDR3 reads CASSLLGVGNEQFF. The CDR3 coding sequence is TGCGCCAGCAGCTTACTAGGGGTAGGGAATGAGCAGTTCTTC.

V and J are TRBV25-1 and TRBJ2-6; D is uncertain. V was shortened by 2 bases and J by 3 bases, with 2 bases between the two germline ends. This CDR3 is 13 amino acids long. Germline assignment: CDR1 MGHDK and CDR2 SYGVNS. As DNA, the CDR3 is TGTGCCAGCAGTGAAGGTGGGGCCAACGTCCTGACTTTC. Translated: CASSEGGANVLTF. The whole variable domain, filled in from reference TRBV25-1 and TRBJ2-6, reads EADIYQTPRYLVIGTGKKITLECSQTMGHDKMYWYQQDPGMELHLIHYSYGVNSTEKGDLSSESTVSRIRTEHFPLTLESARPSHTSQYLCASSEGGANVLTFGAGSRLTVL.

This clonotype was picked up many times. The chain links TRBV28 to TRBJ2-1, with TRBD2 identical over 7 bases. CDR3 length: 15 amino acids. Germline lookup yields CDR1 MDHEN and CDR2 SYDVKM. With V trimmed by 2 bases and J by 6 bases, 7 bases remained unmatched. This chain's CDR3 is CASSLPGLLLNEQFF. CDR3 DNA sequence: TGTGCCAGCAGTTTACCGGGACTACTCCTCAATGAGCAGTTCTTC.